This T cell receptor beta chain was profiled in a study of blood T cell repertoires in COVID-19 (dated by TCRdb to 2020 to 2022). About the investigation overall: Collaborator samples came from the United States, Italy and Spain and covered acute and convalescent phases of COVID-19. The prospective study material was composed of cDNA or gDNA derived from T cells, B-cell-depleted T cells, or PBMCs. The dataset comprised deeply sampled blood TCRbeta repertoires from subjects exposed to, actively infected with, or recovered from COVID-19. The repertoires were released in a freely available public database intended as a resource for research on the immune response to SARS-CoV-2. The samples were drawn from the first 160 participants of the ongoing ImmuneRACE study and from over 950 subjects provided by 6 global collaborators. Sample metadata almost always included a de-identified subject ID, COVID-19 status, age in years and sex. HLA class I and class II types, where available, came from metadata supplied by the sample provider rather than from assay-based typing. The paper as a whole reports these results and caveats: The amount of clinical and demographic metadata varied by source and participant and was provided uncurated.

TCRbeta CDR3 regions were amplified from genomic DNA using the immunoSEQ Assay, a bias-controlled multiplex PCR. Regarding the original processing steps: Within the assay, amplification of reference gene primers was used to estimate how many nucleated cells each sample contained. To quantify the absolute abundance of each unique TCRbeta CDR3 rearrangement, sequence reads were collapsed and filtered. For each sample, productive Simpson clonality was calculated as the square root of Simpson's diversity index over productive rearrangements. The table comes from immuneACCESS by way of TCRdb, which keeps in-frame sequences with V and J called. Part of the clones is missing from these tables; in studies checked, under half for an unresolved V gene and the rest for unknown reasons. V, J and clone size were drawn from that table, and D and trimming were deduced from the DNA. The sample includes about 280,000 clones, with over 75% observed a single time. The top ten hold 5.1% of the sample.

For this clone: The target of this receptor is not known. Base qualities are not provided; no much larger clone lies one nucleotide away.

V loses 5 bases, J loses 4 bases, and the germline ends lie 8 bases apart. The germline V gene encodes CDR1 SGHTA and CDR2 FQGNSA. Inclusive of the bounding cysteine and phenylalanine, the CDR3 is 12 residues long. Only the CDR3 DNA stays, 36 bases, in frame from base 1. The collaborating institutions used their own protocols to collect whole blood in K2EDTA tubes. For TCRbeta analysis, collaborators shipped samples as frozen whole blood, isolated PBMCs, or DNA extracted from either of those sample types. The TCR comes from a man in his fifties or sixties with active or convalescent COVID-19. Material for sequencing was peripheral blood. Recombination connected TRBV7-2 to TRBJ2-5, with an unclear D gene assignment. The DNA reads TGTGCCAGCAGCCCCTCGGGAGAGACCCAGTACTTC. This codes for CASSPSGETQYF.